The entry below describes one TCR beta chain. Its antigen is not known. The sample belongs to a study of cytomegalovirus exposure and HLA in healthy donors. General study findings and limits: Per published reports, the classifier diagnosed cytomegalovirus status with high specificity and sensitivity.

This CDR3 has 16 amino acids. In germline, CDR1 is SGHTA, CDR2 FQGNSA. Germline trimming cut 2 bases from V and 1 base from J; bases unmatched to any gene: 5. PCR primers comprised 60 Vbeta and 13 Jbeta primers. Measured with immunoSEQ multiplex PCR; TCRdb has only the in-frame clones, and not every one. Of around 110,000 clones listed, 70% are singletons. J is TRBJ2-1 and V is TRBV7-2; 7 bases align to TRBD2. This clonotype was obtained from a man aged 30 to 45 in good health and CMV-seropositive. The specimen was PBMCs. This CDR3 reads CASSLSSSGSYNEQFF. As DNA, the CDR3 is TGTGCCAGCAGCTTATCCTCTAGCGGATCCTACAATGAGCAGTTCTTC.